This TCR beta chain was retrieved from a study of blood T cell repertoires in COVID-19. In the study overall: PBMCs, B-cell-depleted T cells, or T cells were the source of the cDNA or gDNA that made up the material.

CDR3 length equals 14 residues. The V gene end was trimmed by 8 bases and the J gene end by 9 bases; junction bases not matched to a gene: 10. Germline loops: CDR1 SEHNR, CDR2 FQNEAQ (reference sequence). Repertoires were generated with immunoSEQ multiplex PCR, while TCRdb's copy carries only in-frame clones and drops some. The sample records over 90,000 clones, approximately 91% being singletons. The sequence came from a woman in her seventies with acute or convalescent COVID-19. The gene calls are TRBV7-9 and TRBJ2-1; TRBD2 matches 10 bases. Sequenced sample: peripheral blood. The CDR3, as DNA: TGTGCCAGCGAGGGAGCGGGAGGGCCCGTTGAGCAGTTCTTC. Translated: CASEGAGGPVEQFF.